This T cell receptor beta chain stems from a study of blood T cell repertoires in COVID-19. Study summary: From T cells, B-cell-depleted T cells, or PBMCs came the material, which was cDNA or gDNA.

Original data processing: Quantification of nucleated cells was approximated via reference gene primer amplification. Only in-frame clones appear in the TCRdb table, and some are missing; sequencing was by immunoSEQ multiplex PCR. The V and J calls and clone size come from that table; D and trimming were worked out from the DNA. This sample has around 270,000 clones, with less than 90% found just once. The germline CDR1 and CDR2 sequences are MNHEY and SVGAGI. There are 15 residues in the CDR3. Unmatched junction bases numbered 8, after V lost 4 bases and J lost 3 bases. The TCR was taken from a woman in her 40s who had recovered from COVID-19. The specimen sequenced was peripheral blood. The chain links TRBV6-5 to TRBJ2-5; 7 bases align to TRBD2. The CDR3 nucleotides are TGTGCCAGCAGTTTTCTCGGGACTACCGAAGAGACCCAGTACTTC. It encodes CASSFLGTTEETQYF.